What follows are 22 T cell receptor beta chains derived from one specimen sequenced in a study of cytomegalovirus exposure and HLA in healthy donors. It was with 60 Vbeta and 13 Jbeta primers that the PCR ran. The method was immunoSEQ multiplex PCR; TCRdb's version includes in-frame clones alone and lacks a portion of them. The sample holds 65,000 to 90,000 clones, under 85% seen once. The sample was PBMCs. The source of these receptors is a woman in her 40s in good health and CMV-seropositive.

CDR3 in DNA: TGCGCCAGCAGCTTGTATAGGCGGACAGGCGATGAAAAACTGTTTTTT. Amino acid sequence: CASSLYRRTGDEKLFF. The chain is built from TRBV5-1 and TRBJ1-4; 7 bases are a match to TRBD1. J lost 6 bases, V lost 1 base, and 9 bases had no gene match. This CDR3 has 16 amino acids. The V gene's germline CDR1 is SGHRS and CDR2 YFSETQ. Complete variable domain (other parts from reference TRBV5-1 and TRBJ1-4): KAGVTQTPRYLIKTRGQQVTLSCSPISGHRSVSWYQQTPGQGLQFLFEYFSETQRNKGNFPGRFSGRQFSNSRSEMNVSTLELGDSALYLCASSLYRRTGDEKLFFGSGTQLSVL.

The V gene is TRBV6-5, the J gene TRBJ2-7, with TRBD2 matching 9 bases. After removal of 2 bases from V and 4 bases from J, the junction contained 6 bases not matched to a gene. CDR3 length equals 15 residues. Germline V gene sequence: CDR1 MNHEY, CDR2 SVGAGI. CDR3: CASSYRRGGFYEQYF. In nucleotides, the CDR3 is TGTGCCAGCAGTTACAGGCGGGGGGGCTTTTACGAGCAGTACTTC.

This chain connects TRBV6-6 to TRBJ1-2; 7 bases match TRBD1. This CDR3 contains 12 residues. Germline CDR1 is MNHNY and CDR2 is SVGAGI (reference sequence). Trimming at V came to 5 bases and at J to 8 bases, leaving 5 bases not matched to a gene. For the CDR3, the DNA is TGTGCCAGCAGTCCGACAGGGAGAGGCTACACCTTC. It is translated as CASSPTGRGYTF.

This sequence joins TRBV7-3 and TRBJ2-5; 7 bases line up with TRBD2. The CDR3 loop spans 15 amino acids. Looked up from germline, CDR1 is SGHTA and CDR2 is FQGTGA. V lost 5 bases to trimming and J lost 6 bases; unmatched junction nucleotides: 12. CDR3 bases: TGTGCCAGCAGCCCCTCCGGTGGGGGGGGAAAGACCCAGTACTTC. Protein sequence: CASSPSGGGGKTQYF.

The chain couples TRBV2 to TRBJ1-5; D may be TRBD1 (6 bases). The V gene lost 4 bases and the J gene lost 1 base, with 11 bases spanning the gap. Germline V lookup: CDR1 SNHLY, CDR2 FYNNEI. The CDR3 loop spans 15 amino acids. The CDR3 DNA reads TGTGCCAGCAGTGTGGTAGGACAGAGCAATCAGCCCCAGCATTTT. It translates to CASSVVGQSNQPQHF.

This clone was counted only a few times. J is TRBJ2-7 and V is TRBV4-2, with 7 bases lining up with TRBD2. Per germline, CDR1 LGHNA and CDR2 YNFKEQ. The CDR3 covers 15 residues. V was pared by 4 bases and J by 4 bases, with 10 bases of the junction left unmatched. Here the CDR3 DNA reads TGTGCCAGCAGCCGTCTCGCGGGGGAGATTTACGAGCAGTACTTC. Translation: CASSRLAGEIYEQYF.

The chain recombines TRBV19 with TRBJ1-2, with TRBD1 identical over 7 bases. J lost 3 bases, V lost 6 bases, and 4 bases had no gene match. Germline assignment: CDR1 LNHDA and CDR2 SQIVND (reference sequence). This CDR3 spans 13 amino acids. The CDR3 is CASSPDRYYGYTF. The CDR3 DNA sequence: TGTGCCAGTAGCCCGGACAGGTACTATGGCTACACCTTC.

The J gene is TRBJ2-7, the V gene TRBV5-4; tentatively, D is TRBD2 (5 bases). The ends were cut back, 4 bases at V and 7 bases at J, with 15 bases in the middle. Germline lookup yields CDR1 SGHNT and CDR2 YYREEE (reference sequence). This CDR3 has 13 amino acids. The CDR3 sequence is CASSQDSPQEQYF. CDR3 DNA sequence: TGTGCCAGCAGCCAGGACTCTCCTCAAGAGCAGTACTTC.

CDR3 DNA sequence: TGTGCCAGCAGCACGAACCTCAGGGGCCTGAATGAAAAACTGTTTTTT. It codes for CASSTNLRGLNEKLFF. The chain recombines TRBV7-9 with TRBJ1-4; D possibly corresponds to TRBD1 (6 bases). Germline V lookup: CDR1 SEHNR, CDR2 FQNEAQ (reference sequence). The ends were cut back, 5 bases at V and 5 bases at J, with 18 bases in the middle. The length of the CDR3 is 16 residues.

In this sample, this clone turned up many times. The chain joins TRBV27 to TRBJ2-3; the D gene is possibly TRBD2 (5 bases). Germline V lookup: CDR1 MNHEY, CDR2 SMNVEV (reference sequence). With 1 base removed from V and 2 bases from J, the gap between germline ends came to 19 bases. The CDR3 covers 18 residues. This CDR3 is CASSLYGLQLSNTDTQYF. CDR3 DNA: TGTGCCAGCAGTTTATACGGACTCCAACTATCTAACACAGATACGCAGTATTTT.

This clone showed up just a few times. The chain links TRBV19 to TRBJ2-5, with TRBD2 matching 12 bases. CDR3 length equals 17 residues. Germline CDR1 is LNHDA and CDR2 is SQIVND (reference sequence). Unmatched junction bases numbered 5, after V lost 3 bases and J lost 0 bases. CDR3 bases: TGTGCCAGTAGTATGAGGCGACTAGCGGGGGACCAAGAGACCCAGTACTTC. This codes for CASSMRRLAGDQETQYF.

With regard to this clone: Relative to the germline gene, one junction end is altered; a read error may explain this. The chain couples TRBV7-9 to TRBJ1-2, with TRBD1 matching 7 bases. The CDR3 consists of 17 residues. Germline V gene data show CDR1 as SEHNR and CDR2 as FQNEAQ (reference sequence). The CDR3 DNA reads TGTTCCAGCAGCTTCCCGGGACAGAACCCTGTGGACTATGGCTACACCTTC. The encoded protein is CSSSFPGQNPVDYGYTF.

The chain is built from TRBV6-1 and TRBJ2-3, with 9 bases matching TRBD1. The CDR3 has 14 amino acids. Unmatched junction bases numbered 5, after V lost 6 bases and J lost 4 bases. Germline lookup yields CDR1 MNHNS and CDR2 SASEGT. CDR3 region: CASRAGQGADTQYF. CDR3 nucleotides: TGTGCCAGCAGGGCGGGACAGGGCGCAGATACGCAGTATTTT.

The chain couples TRBV7-2 to TRBJ1-2; no clear D. Germline CDR1 and CDR2: SGHTA and FQGNSA. The CDR3 loop spans 12 amino acids. Trimming pared 5 bases from V and 2 bases from J, leaving 6 bases between. CDR3 bases: TGTGCCAGCAGCCCTACCAACTATGGCTACACCTTC. Its translation: CASSPTNYGYTF.

The J gene is TRBJ1-2, the V gene TRBV28, with 9 nucleotides matching TRBD1. Unmatched junction bases numbered 11, after V lost 4 bases and J lost 8 bases. In germline, CDR1 is MDHEN, CDR2 SYDVKM. The CDR3 totals 15 residues. Here the CDR3 reads CASSSLGRDREGYTF. CDR3 coding DNA: TGTGCCAGCAGTTCACTTGGCCGGGACAGGGAAGGCTACACCTTC.

The chain is built from TRBV6-1 and TRBJ2-3; the match to TRBD1 covers 7 bases. V lost 4 bases, J lost 9 bases, and 7 bases stayed unmatched. CDR3 length: 13 residues. Germline V gene sequence: CDR1 MNHNS, CDR2 SASEGT. The CDR3 nucleotides read TGTGCCAGCAGTGTTACAGGGGAGTTAACGCAGTATTTT. Translation gives CASSVTGELTQYF.

The rearrangement uses TRBV4-2 and TRBJ2-1; 9 bases match TRBD2. Germline values: CDR1 LGHNA, CDR2 YNFKEQ. The V segment lost 0 bases and the J segment 8 bases; nucleotides outside the gene matches: 14. This CDR3 is built from 18 residues. As DNA, the CDR3 is TGTGCCAGCAGCCAAGAGCCTTCCGGGGCGGGGGGGCGTCATGAGCAGTTCTTC. Its protein product is CASSQEPSGAGGRHEQFF.

The chain carries TRBV7-6 and TRBJ2-5, with 9 bases matching TRBD2. The CDR3 spans 14 residues. Germline V gene sequence: CDR1 SGHVS, CDR2 FNYEAQ. J lost 1 base, V lost 6 bases, and 3 bases had no gene match. The CDR3 DNA reads as TGTGCCAGCAGTTTGGGACTAGCCCAAGAGACCCAGTACTTC. Translating gives CASSLGLAQETQYF.

The chain recombines TRBV6-4 with TRBJ2-2; D perhaps matches TRBD1 (6 bases). Trimming removed 7 bases from V and 2 bases from J, with 17 bases in between. CDR1 and CDR2 (germline): MRHNA, SNTAGT. There are 16 residues in the CDR3. The DNA for the CDR3 is TGTGCCAGCACCACGTTCCGGGACACTAACACCGGGGAGCTGTTTTTT. Translation: CASTTFRDTNTGELFF.

The genes are TRBV9 and TRBJ2-1; D not certain. V lost 2 bases, J lost 3 bases, and 9 bases lay in between. CDR1 and CDR2 (germline): SGDLS, YYNGEE. This CDR3 region has 14 residues. The CDR3 sequence is CASSVAVVYNEQFF. CDR3 sequence (DNA): TGTGCCAGCAGCGTGGCTGTGGTCTACAATGAGCAGTTCTTC.

The chain links TRBV6-1 to TRBJ2-3, with a weak D call TRBD1 (6 bases). CDR1 is MNHNS, CDR2 SASEGT, per germline. The CDR3 has 13 residues. The V end lost 8 bases, the J end lost 4 bases, and 13 bases lay between the germline ends. The CDR3 region is CASHRAGADTQYF. The CDR3 bases are TGTGCCAGCCACAGGGCAGGGGCAGATACGCAGTATTTT.

The chain recombines TRBV5-1 with TRBJ1-3, with a possible D match to TRBD1 (6 bases). This CDR3 is built from 14 residues. V was trimmed by 4 bases and J by 2 bases, leaving 10 bases between them. In germline, CDR1 is SGHRS, CDR2 YFSETQ. DNA for the CDR3: TGCGCCAGCAGCCCCGGACAGCCTGGAAACACCATATATTTT. Translating gives CASSPGQPGNTIYF.